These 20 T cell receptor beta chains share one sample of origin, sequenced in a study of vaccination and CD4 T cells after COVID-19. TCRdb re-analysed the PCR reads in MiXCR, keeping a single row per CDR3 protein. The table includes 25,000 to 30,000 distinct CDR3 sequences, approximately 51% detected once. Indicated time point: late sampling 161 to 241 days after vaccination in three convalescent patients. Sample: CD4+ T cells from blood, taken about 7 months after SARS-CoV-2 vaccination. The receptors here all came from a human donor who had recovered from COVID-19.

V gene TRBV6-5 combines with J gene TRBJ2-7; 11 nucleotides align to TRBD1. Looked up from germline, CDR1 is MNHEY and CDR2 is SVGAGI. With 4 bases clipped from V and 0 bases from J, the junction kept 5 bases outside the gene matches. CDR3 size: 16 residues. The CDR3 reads CASSSYGQGASYEQYF. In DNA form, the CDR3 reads TGTGCCAGCAGTTCCTACGGACAGGGGGCCTCCTACGAGCAGTACTTC.

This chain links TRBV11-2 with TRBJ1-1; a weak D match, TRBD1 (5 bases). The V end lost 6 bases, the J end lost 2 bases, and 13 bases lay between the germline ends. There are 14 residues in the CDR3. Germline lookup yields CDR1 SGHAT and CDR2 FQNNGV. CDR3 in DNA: TGTGCCAGCAGGCCTATCACAGGTAACACTGAAGCTTTCTTT. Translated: CASRPITGNTEAFF. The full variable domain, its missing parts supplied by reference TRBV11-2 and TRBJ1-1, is EAGVAQSPRYKIIEKRQSVAFWCNPISGHATLYWYQQILGQGPKLLIQFQNNGVVDDSQLPKDRFSAERLKGVDSTLKIQPAKLEDSAVYLCASRPITGNTEAFFGQGTRLTVV.

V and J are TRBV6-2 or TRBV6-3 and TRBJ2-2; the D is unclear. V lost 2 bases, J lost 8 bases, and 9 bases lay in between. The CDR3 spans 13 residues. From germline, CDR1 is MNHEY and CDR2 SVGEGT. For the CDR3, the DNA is TGTGCCAGCAGTTACCTAGTTACTGGGGAGCTGTTTTTT. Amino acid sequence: CASSYLVTGELFF.

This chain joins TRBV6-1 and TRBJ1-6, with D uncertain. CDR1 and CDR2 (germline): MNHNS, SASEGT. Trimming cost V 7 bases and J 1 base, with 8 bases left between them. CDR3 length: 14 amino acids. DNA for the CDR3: TGTGCCAGCAAACTCGGTTCCTATAATTCACCCCTCCACTTT. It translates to CASKLGSYNSPLHF.

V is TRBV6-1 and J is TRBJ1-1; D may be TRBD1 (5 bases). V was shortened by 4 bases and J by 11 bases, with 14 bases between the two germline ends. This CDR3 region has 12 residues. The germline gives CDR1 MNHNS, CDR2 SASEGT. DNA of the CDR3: TGTGCCAGCAGTGGTCAGGGCAGGGACGCTTTCTTT. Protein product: CASSGQGRDAFF.

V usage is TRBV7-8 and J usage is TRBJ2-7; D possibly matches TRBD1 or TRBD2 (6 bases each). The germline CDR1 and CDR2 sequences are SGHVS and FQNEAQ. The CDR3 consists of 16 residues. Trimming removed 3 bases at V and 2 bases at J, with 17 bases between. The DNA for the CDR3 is TGTGCCAGCAGCTTCCCTCGAAAGGGGGGCCCCTACGAGCAGTACTTC. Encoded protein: CASSFPRKGGPYEQYF.

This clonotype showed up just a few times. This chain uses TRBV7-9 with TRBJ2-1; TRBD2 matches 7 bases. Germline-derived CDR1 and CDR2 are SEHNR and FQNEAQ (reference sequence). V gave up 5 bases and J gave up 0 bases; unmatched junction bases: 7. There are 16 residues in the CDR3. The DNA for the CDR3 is TGTGCCAGCAGCCCCTTAGGGAGGGGCTCCTACAATGAGCAGTTCTTC. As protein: CASSPLGRGSYNEQFF.

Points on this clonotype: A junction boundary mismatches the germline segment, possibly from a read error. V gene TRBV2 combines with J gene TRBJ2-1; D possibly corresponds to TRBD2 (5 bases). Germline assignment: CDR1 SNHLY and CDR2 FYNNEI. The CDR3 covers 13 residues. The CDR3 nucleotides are TGTGCCAGCGGGGTAGCGTCCTCCAATGAGCAGTTCTTC. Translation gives CASGVASSNEQFF. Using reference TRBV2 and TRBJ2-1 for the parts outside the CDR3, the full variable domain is EPEVTQTPSHQVTQMGQEVILRCVPISNHLYFYWYRQILGQKVEFLVSFYNNEISEKSEIFDDQFSVERPDGSNFTLKIRSTKLEDSAMYFCASGVASSNEQFFGPGTRLTVL.

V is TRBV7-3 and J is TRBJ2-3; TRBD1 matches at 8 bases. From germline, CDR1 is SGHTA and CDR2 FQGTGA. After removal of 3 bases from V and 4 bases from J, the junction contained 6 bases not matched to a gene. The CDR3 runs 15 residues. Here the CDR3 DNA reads TGTGCCAGCAGCTTCGATCGGGGACAGGCAGATACGCAGTATTTT. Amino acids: CASSFDRGQADTQYF.

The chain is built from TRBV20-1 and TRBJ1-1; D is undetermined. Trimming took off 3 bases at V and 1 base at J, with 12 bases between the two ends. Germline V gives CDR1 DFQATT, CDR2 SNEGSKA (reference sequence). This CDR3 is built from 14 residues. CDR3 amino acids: CSASGLSSNTEAFF. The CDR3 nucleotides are TGCAGTGCTAGTGGGCTATCATCGAACACTGAAGCTTTCTTT.

The CDR3 sequence is CASSSLQGRETQYF. The CDR3 nucleotides read TGTGCCAGCAGCTCCTTACAGGGGCGAGAGACCCAGTACTTC. The chain joins TRBV11-1 to TRBJ2-5; 7 positions match TRBD1. The CDR3 extends over 14 amino acids. The ends lost 4 bases at V and 4 bases at J; junction bases unmatched: 6. From germline, CDR1 is SGHAT and CDR2 FQDESV (reference sequence).

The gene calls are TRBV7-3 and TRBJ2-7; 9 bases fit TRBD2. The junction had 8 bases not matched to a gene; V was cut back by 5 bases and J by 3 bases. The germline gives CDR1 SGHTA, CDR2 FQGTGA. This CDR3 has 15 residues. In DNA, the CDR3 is TGTGCCAGCAGCCGTCAAGCGGGAGGCAACTACGAGCAGTACTTC. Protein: CASSRQAGGNYEQYF.

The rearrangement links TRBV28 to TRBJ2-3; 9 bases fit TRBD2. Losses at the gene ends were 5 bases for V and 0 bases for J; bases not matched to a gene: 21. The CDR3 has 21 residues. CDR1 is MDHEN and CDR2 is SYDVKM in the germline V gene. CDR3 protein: CASSPRWASGIIGASTDTQYF. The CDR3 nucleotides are TGTGCCAGCAGTCCCCGGTGGGCTAGCGGGATCATAGGGGCTAGCACAGATACGCAGTATTTT.

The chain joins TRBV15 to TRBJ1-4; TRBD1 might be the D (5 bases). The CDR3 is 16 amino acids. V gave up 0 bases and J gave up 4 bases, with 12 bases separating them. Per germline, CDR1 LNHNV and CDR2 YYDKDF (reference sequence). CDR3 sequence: CATSRDMGGGNEKLFF. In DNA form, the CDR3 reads TGTGCCACCAGCAGAGATATGGGGGGTGGTAATGAAAAACTGTTTTTT.

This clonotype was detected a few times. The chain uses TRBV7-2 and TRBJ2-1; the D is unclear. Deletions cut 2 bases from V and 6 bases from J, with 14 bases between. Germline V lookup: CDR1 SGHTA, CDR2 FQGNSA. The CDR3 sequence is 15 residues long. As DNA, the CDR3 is TGTGCCAGCAGCTTAAACCCATTCCCGAGCAATGAGCAGTTCTTC. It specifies CASSLNPFPSNEQFF.

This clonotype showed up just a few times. The CDR3: CASSIRAGYRQETQYF. The CDR3 region has the DNA TGTGCCAGTAGTATACGAGCGGGGTATAGGCAAGAGACCCAGTACTTC. The chain combines TRBV19 with TRBJ2-5, with 7 nucleotides matching TRBD2. Germline CDR1 and CDR2: LNHDA and SQIVND (reference sequence). With 2 bases clipped from V and 2 bases from J, the junction kept 8 bases outside the gene matches. This CDR3 contains 16 residues.

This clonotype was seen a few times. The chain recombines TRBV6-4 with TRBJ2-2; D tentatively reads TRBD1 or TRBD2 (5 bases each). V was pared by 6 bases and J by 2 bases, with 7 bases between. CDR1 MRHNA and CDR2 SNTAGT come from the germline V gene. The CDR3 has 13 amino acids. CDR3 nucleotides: TGTGCCAGCAGCCGGGACAACACCGGGGAGCTGTTTTTT. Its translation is CASSRDNTGELFF.

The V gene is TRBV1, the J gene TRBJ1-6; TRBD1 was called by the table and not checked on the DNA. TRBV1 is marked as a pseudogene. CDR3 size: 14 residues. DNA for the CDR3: TGCACCAGCAGCCGCCCTAGCGCCCCGGTCCATCTCCACTTT. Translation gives CTSSRPSAPVHLHF.

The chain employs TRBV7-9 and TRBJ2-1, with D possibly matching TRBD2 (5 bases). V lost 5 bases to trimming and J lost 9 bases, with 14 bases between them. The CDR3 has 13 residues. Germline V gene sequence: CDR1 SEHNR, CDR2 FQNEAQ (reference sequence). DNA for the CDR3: TGTGCCAGCAGCCTGCACCGGGATGCTGAGCAGTTCTTC. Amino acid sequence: CASSLHRDAEQFF.

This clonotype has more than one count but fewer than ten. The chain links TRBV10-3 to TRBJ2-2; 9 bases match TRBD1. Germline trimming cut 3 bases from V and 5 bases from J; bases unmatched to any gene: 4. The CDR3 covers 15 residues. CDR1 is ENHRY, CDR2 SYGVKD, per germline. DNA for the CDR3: TGTGCCATCAGTGATGGAGGACAGGGGACCGGGGAGCTGTTTTTT. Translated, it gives CAISDGGQGTGELFF.